Sequencing of this TCR beta chain was carried out in a study of T-cell memory formation after mild COVID-19. Findings of the study overall: Mostly located in CM and EM were contracting CD4+ clones, with contracting CD8+ clones located in EMRA. Memory sampled before infection contained some responding clones, suggesting cross-reactive memory joined.

Employing constant-segment primers, 5'RACE generated TCR alpha and TCR beta cDNA libraries bearing sample barcodes and UMIs. TCRdb analysed the 5' RACE reads with MiXCR anew, one entry per CDR3 protein. The table has 450,000 to 650,000 distinct CDR3 sequences, 15% to 20% seen once. This clonotype was recorded many times. Its antigen is undetermined. The CDR3 loop spans 14 amino acids. Trimming took 4 bases from V and 3 from J; bases not matched to a gene: 6. Germline assignment: CDR1 SGHRS and CDR2 YFSETQ. The gene calls are TRBV5-1 and TRBJ2-7, with 8 bases identical to TRBD2. The sequence came from an adult woman who had mild COVID-19 (a few samples of this study predate the infection). Cell type and time point are not known. The sample taken for sequencing was PBMCs or a T cell subset sorted from them (not recorded which). In nucleotides, the CDR3 is TGCGCCAGCAGCGTGGGACTAGGGGACTACGAGCAGTACTTC. It is translated as CASSVGLGDYEQYF.